Sequencing of this TCR beta chain was carried out in a study of blood T cell repertoires in COVID-19. Study context: Spain, Italy and the United States supplied samples that represented acute and convalescent COVID-19. PBMCs, B-cell-depleted T cells, or T cells were the source of the cDNA or gDNA that made up the material.

Allocation to cohorts depended on clinical history reported by the participants. As handled by the study authors: Amplified reference gene primers provided the basis for estimating nucleated cell counts. TCRdb's copy holds only in-frame clones and misses some; the assay was immunoSEQ multiplex PCR. The D gene and trimming were derived from the DNA, and the V and J assignments and clone size from that table. The table includes over 350,000 clones, 70% to 90% detected once. This clone was seen only a few times. This receptor was identified in a woman aged 18 to 35 with acute COVID-19. The sample taken for sequencing was PBMCs or T cells enriched from blood (not recorded which).

The CDR3 DNA is TGCGCCAGCAGCAGCGTCTCTAGCTACGAGCAGTACTTC. Its translation: CASSSVSSYEQYF. This chain links TRBV5-1 with TRBJ2-7, with D uncertain. The CDR3 has 13 residues. Trimming took off 4 bases at V and 3 bases at J, with 11 bases between the two ends. The germline gives CDR1 SGHRS, CDR2 YFSETQ.